What follows are 27 T cell receptor beta chains derived from one specimen sequenced in a study of T cells after posttransplantation cyclophosphamide. The protocol was immunoSEQ multiplex PCR, while the TCRdb copy is restricted to in-frame clones and leaves out a portion. The sample includes around 34,000 clones, none of them occurring once. Input material: PBMCs. Receptor source: a man aged 45 to 65 in good health, CMV-negative, and a related stem cell transplant donor.

This clone has a count of ten or more. CDR3 sequence reads: CASSQPRQGYGEQYF. The CDR3 DNA reads TGTGCCAGCAGCCAACCACGACAGGGCTATGGCGAGCAGTACTTC. This sequence joins TRBV7-8 and TRBJ2-7; 7 positions match TRBD1. The CDR3 covers 15 residues. V lost 5 bases to trimming and J lost 6 bases; unmatched junction nucleotides: 13. Germline V lookup: CDR1 SGHVS, CDR2 FQNEAQ. Variable domain in full (rest from reference TRBV7-8 and TRBJ2-7): GAGVSQSPRYKVAKRGQDVALRCDPISGHVSLFWYQQALGQGPEFLTYFQNEAQLDKSGLPSDRFFAERPEGSVSTLKIQRTQQEDSAVYLCASSQPRQGYGEQYFGPGTRLTVT.

This clone occurred many times. This chain connects TRBV7-2 to TRBJ2-7; weak D call: TRBD1 (6 bases). The germline V gene encodes CDR1 SGHTA and CDR2 FQGNSA. The CDR3 runs 13 residues. Trimming pared 3 bases from V and 4 bases from J, leaving 10 bases between. The CDR3 sequence: CASSFLGQYEQYF. The CDR3 region has the DNA TGTGCCAGCAGCTTCCTTGGACAGTACGAGCAGTACTTC.

In this sample, this clone turned up many times. The rearrangement joins TRBV29-1 to TRBJ2-4; tentatively, D is TRBD2 (6 bases). The V end was cut by 5 bases, the J end by 0 bases, with 11 bases between. CDR1 is SQVTM and CDR2 is ANQGSEA in the germline V gene. This CDR3 contains 14 residues. The CDR3: CSVRDFLAKNIQYF. Written as DNA, the CDR3 is TGCAGCGTTCGGGACTTTCTAGCCAAAAACATTCAGTACTTC.

This clone was observed many times. The rearrangement joins TRBV19 to TRBJ1-5, with a possible D match to TRBD1 (5 bases). Trimming stripped 1 base from V and 3 bases from J, with 10 bases between. CDR3 length: 15 amino acids. Germline CDR1 is LNHDA and CDR2 is SQIVND (reference sequence). CDR3 amino acids: CASSIGQTYNQPQHF. The CDR3 DNA is TGTGCCAGTAGTATAGGACAGACTTACAATCAGCCCCAGCATTTT.

This clone has ten or more counts. The chain combines TRBV29-1 with TRBJ2-1, with D possibly being TRBD2 (5 bases). V lost 4 bases and J lost 6, with 10 bases in between. The CDR3 consists of 12 residues. Per the germline V gene, CDR1 is SQVTM and CDR2 is ANQGSEA. The CDR3 is CSVGGLLNEQFF. As DNA, the CDR3 is TGCAGCGTTGGAGGACTCCTCAATGAGCAGTTCTTC.

This clone has a count of ten or more. The V gene is TRBV19, the J gene TRBJ2-7, with a weak D call TRBD1 (5 bases). The CDR3 consists of 14 residues. Looked up from germline, CDR1 is LNHDA and CDR2 is SQIVND (reference sequence). Between the trimmed V and J ends, which lost 4 bases and 5 bases, there was a span of 15 bases. CDR3 residues: CASSRQRSSHEQYF. CDR3 nucleotides: TGTGCCAGTAGTAGACAGAGAAGTTCTCACGAGCAGTACTTC.

This clone has a handful of counts. The germline gene is not matched at one end of the junction; a read error may be the cause. The V gene is TRBV25-1, the J gene TRBJ1-1; 7 nucleotides agree with TRBD1. CDR1 and CDR2 (germline): MGHDK, SYGVNS. The CDR3 totals 13 residues. The CDR3 is CAGSATGLTEAFF. Here the CDR3 DNA reads TGTGCCGGCAGTGCGACAGGGTTAACTGAAGCTTTCTTT.

V usage is TRBV2 and J usage is TRBJ2-3; 8 nucleotides align to TRBD2. This CDR3 contains 13 residues. Germline V lookup: CDR1 SNHLY, CDR2 FYNNEI. The V and J ends lost 4 bases and 5 bases, in that order; junction bases with no gene match: 2. In DNA, the CDR3 is TGTGCCAGCAGTGGTCGGGAGGGAGATACGCAGTATTTT. Protein sequence: CASSGREGDTQYF.

This clone appeared many times. The gene calls are TRBV4-1 and TRBJ2-3; TRBD2 matches at 7 bases. The CDR3 is 16 amino acids. With V trimmed by 0 bases and J by 6 bases, 9 bases remained unmatched. Germline V gives CDR1 MGHRA, CDR2 YSYEKL. The CDR3 DNA is TGCGCCAGCAGCCAAGATCCGGCCGGGAGGTCGGATACGCAGTATTTT. It codes for CASSQDPAGRSDTQYF.

This clone was picked up many times. The chain joins TRBV19 to TRBJ2-1; 9 nucleotides agree with TRBD2. The germline CDR1 and CDR2 sequences are LNHDA and SQIVND (reference sequence). The V gene end was trimmed by 4 bases and the J gene end by 10 bases; junction bases not matched to a gene: 20. This CDR3 spans 18 amino acids. This CDR3 reads CASSKRPTNGLAPLEQFF. CDR3 DNA sequence: TGTGCCAGTAGTAAACGACCGACCAACGGACTAGCGCCTTTAGAGCAGTTCTTC.

This clone was observed a handful of times. J is TRBJ1-6 and V is TRBV4-1, with TRBD1 matching over 8 bases. V lost 0 bases to trimming and J lost 9 bases; unmatched junction nucleotides: 13. Germline CDR1 MGHRA, CDR2 YSYEKL. The CDR3 is 18 amino acids. CDR3 sequence (DNA): TGCGCCAGCAGCCAAGAGGCCACAGGGGGAATTATAGGTTCACCCCTCCACTTT. Residues: CASSQEATGGIIGSPLHF.

This clone came up many times. The chain carries TRBV5-1 and TRBJ2-3; TRBD1 matches 9 bases. The V gene's germline CDR1 is SGHRS and CDR2 YFSETQ. The CDR3 extends over 16 amino acids. With V trimmed by 5 bases and J by 4 bases, 11 bases remained unmatched. The CDR3 DNA is TGCGCCAGCAGTGACCCCGGGACAGGGAATCCAGATACGCAGTATTTT. Residues: CASSDPGTGNPDTQYF. Full variable domain (outside the CDR3, taken from reference TRBV5-1 and TRBJ2-3): KAGVTQTPRYLIKTRGQQVTLSCSPISGHRSVSWYQQTPGQGLQFLFEYFSETQRNKGNFPGRFSGRQFSNSRSEMNVSTLELGDSALYLCASSDPGTGNPDTQYFGPGTRLTVL.

This clone was observed a few times. The CDR3 here is CASSFSYLTGDTEAFF. Here the CDR3 DNA reads TGTGCCAGCAGTTTCTCATACCTCACAGGGGACACTGAAGCTTTCTTT. This chain uses TRBV27 with TRBJ1-1; 7 bases agree with TRBD1. The germline V gene has CDR1 MNHEY and CDR2 SMNVEV (reference sequence). Trimming at V came to 3 bases and at J to 3 bases, leaving 10 bases not matched to a gene. This CDR3 spans 16 amino acids.

This clone was picked up many times. This chain uses TRBV9 with TRBJ2-3; D remains unclear. With 0 bases removed from V and 3 bases from J, the gap between germline ends came to 8 bases. Germline lookup yields CDR1 SGDLS and CDR2 YYNGEE. The CDR3 contains 14 residues. The chain's CDR3 is CASSVGALTDTQYF. For the CDR3, the DNA is TGTGCCAGCAGCGTAGGGGCATTAACAGATACGCAGTATTTT. Full variable domain (missing parts from reference TRBV9 and TRBJ2-3): DSGVTQTPKHLITATGQRVTLRCSPRSGDLSVYWYQQSLDQGLQFLIQYYNGEERAKGNILERFSAQQFPDLHSELNLSSLELGDSALYFCASSVGALTDTQYFGPGTRLTVL.

Ten or more counts support this clone. V and J are TRBV5-4 and TRBJ2-4, with D tentatively TRBD1 (5 bases). Germline loops: CDR1 SGHNT, CDR2 YYREEE (reference sequence). The CDR3 covers 19 residues. With 0 bases removed from V and 1 base from J, the gap between germline ends came to 20 bases. The chain's CDR3 is CASSLESGIGRAAKNIQYF. The CDR3, as DNA: TGTGCCAGCAGCTTGGAGTCGGGTATTGGCAGGGCGGCCAAAAACATTCAGTACTTC.

This clone occurred many times. The genes are TRBV11-2 and TRBJ2-1, with TRBD1 matching over 7 bases. Trimming cost V 4 bases and J 1 base; bases outside gene matches: 1. CDR1 is SGHAT and CDR2 is FQNNGV in the germline V gene. This CDR3 region has 14 residues. The CDR3 coding sequence is TGTGCCAGCAGCTCACAGGGGTCCTACAATGAGCAGTTCTTC. Translated: CASSSQGSYNEQFF. Looking up the rest from reference TRBV11-2 and TRBJ2-1 gives the full variable domain: EAGVAQSPRYKIIEKRQSVAFWCNPISGHATLYWYQQILGQGPKLLIQFQNNGVVDDSQLPKDRFSAERLKGVDSTLKIQPAKLEDSAVYLCASSSQGSYNEQFFGPGTRLTVL.

Ten or more counts support this clone. The chain has TRBV5-5 and TRBJ1-3; 8 bases align to TRBD1. The junction had 7 bases not matched to a gene; V was cut back by 3 bases and J by 2 bases. In germline, CDR1 is SGHKS, CDR2 YYEKEE (reference sequence). The CDR3 extends over 16 amino acids. CDR3 loop: CASSSRTGSTGNTIYF. The DNA for the CDR3 is TGTGCCAGCAGCTCAAGGACAGGGAGCACTGGAAACACCATATATTTT.

This clone was detected many times. J is TRBJ2-1 and V is TRBV2; 12 bases map to TRBD2. Germline V CDR1 and CDR2: SNHLY, FYNNEI. The CDR3 loop spans 17 amino acids. With V trimmed by 8 bases and J by 7 bases, 15 bases remained unmatched. CDR3 residues: CASLWTWSSGRVNEQFF. The DNA of the CDR3 is TGTGCCAGCCTATGGACCTGGTCTAGCGGGAGGGTAAATGAGCAGTTCTTC.

This clone was picked up many times. This chain joins TRBV10-2 and TRBJ2-1; no clear D. Germline V lookup: CDR1 WSHSY, CDR2 SAAADI. CDR3 length equals 11 residues. The V end was cut by 3 bases, the J end by 9 bases, with 6 bases between. CDR3 in amino acids: CASSDYGEQFF. CDR3 DNA: TGCGCCAGCAGTGATTACGGTGAGCAGTTCTTC.

In its sample, this clone was seen many times. The gene calls are TRBV5-1 and TRBJ2-7, with TRBD2 matching 8 bases. Germline V CDR1 and CDR2: SGHRS, YFSETQ. With V trimmed by 4 bases and J by 6 bases, 15 bases remained unmatched. The CDR3 is 16 residues long. In DNA, the CDR3 is TGCGCCAGCAGCCCACTTAGCGGGGCCCGCCTCGTCGAGCAGTACTTC. Its translation is CASSPLSGARLVEQYF.

This rearrangement joins TRBV27 to TRBJ2-7; D is uncertain. The CDR3 consists of 11 residues. With 4 bases removed from V and 6 bases from J, the gap between germline ends came to 7 bases. Germline V CDR1 and CDR2: MNHEY, SMNVEV (reference sequence). The CDR3 protein is CASSSGSEQYF. The CDR3 nucleotides are TGTGCCAGCAGTTCCGGGTCCGAGCAGTACTTC.

The table lists this clone with many counts. The rearrangement uses TRBV11-1 and TRBJ2-3, with 7 bases lining up with TRBD2. CDR1 is SGHAT, CDR2 FQDESV, per germline (reference sequence). Germline trimming cut 5 bases from V and 0 bases from J; bases unmatched to any gene: 8. The CDR3 runs 16 residues. The CDR3 sequence: CASSQGTISSTDTQYF. CDR3 DNA: TGTGCCAGCAGCCAAGGGACTATATCTAGCACAGATACGCAGTATTTT.

Ten or more counts support this clone. The genes are TRBV7-9 and TRBJ1-2; the D gene is possibly TRBD1 (6 bases). In germline, CDR1 is SEHNR, CDR2 FQNEAQ (reference sequence). V lost 0 bases and J 5 bases, leaving 16 bases between the germline ends. The CDR3 is 16 residues long. This chain's CDR3 is CASSLARPRDKYGYTF. CDR3 in DNA: TGTGCCAGCAGCTTAGCGAGGCCCCGGGACAAATATGGCTACACCTTC. Drawing the rest from reference TRBV7-9 and TRBJ1-2, the complete variable domain is DTGVSQNPRHKITKRGQNVTFRCDPISEHNRLYWYRQTLGQGPEFLTYFQNEAQLEKSRLLSDRFSAERPKGSFSTLEIQRTEQGDSAMYLCASSLARPRDKYGYTFGSGTRLTVV.

At least ten counts were recorded for this clone. The CDR3 nucleotides read TGTGCCAGCAGGAAAGCGGCGGGGAATCAAGAGACCCAGTACTTC. Translating gives CASRKAAGNQETQYF. The chain joins TRBV7-9 to TRBJ2-5, with D tentatively TRBD2 (6 bases). The germline V and J ends were trimmed by 6 bases and 2 bases, with 16 bases remaining between them. The CDR3 covers 15 residues. Germline V lookup: CDR1 SEHNR, CDR2 FQNEAQ (reference sequence). Variable domain in full (rest from reference TRBV7-9 and TRBJ2-5): DTGVSQNPRHKITKRGQNVTFRCDPISEHNRLYWYRQTLGQGPEFLTYFQNEAQLEKSRLLSDRFSAERPKGSFSTLEIQRTEQGDSAMYLCASRKAAGNQETQYFGPGTRLLVL.

This clone was seen ten or more times. The chain uses TRBV27 and TRBJ1-4; TRBD1 agrees at 9 bases. V lost 5 bases to trimming and J lost 6 bases; unmatched junction nucleotides: 1. There are 13 residues in the CDR3. The germline V gene encodes CDR1 MNHEY and CDR2 SMNVEV (reference sequence). The CDR3 sequence is CASSRTGDEKLFF. The CDR3 nucleotides are TGTGCCAGCAGTAGGACAGGGGATGAAAAACTGTTTTTT.

This clone was seen many times. The genes are TRBV4-1 and TRBJ2-1; TRBD1 is a possible D gene (6 bases). The germline V gene encodes CDR1 MGHRA and CDR2 YSYEKL. Trimming left V 1 base short and J 0 bases short, with 10 bases between. This CDR3 comprises 16 residues. This chain's CDR3 is CASSQGRGSSYNEQFF. CDR3 nucleotides: TGCGCCAGCAGCCAAGGAAGGGGGAGCTCCTACAATGAGCAGTTCTTC.

This clone was observed many times. The rearrangement uses TRBV10-3 and TRBJ2-7; 9 nucleotides agree with TRBD2. The CDR3 is 14 residues long. The germline V gene encodes CDR1 ENHRY and CDR2 SYGVKD. Trimming at V came to 4 bases and at J to 7 bases, leaving 8 bases not matched to a gene. For the CDR3, the DNA is TGTGCCATCAGTGGGGCGGGAGGGCCGGAAGAGCAGTACTTC. It encodes CAISGAGGPEEQYF.